This T cell receptor beta chain was profiled in a study of naive and memory T cell subsets. The study's findings and limits: Each distinct alpha or beta sequence counts as one clonotype. In naive cells, over 85% of TCR sequences were seen only once. A few larger clonotypes appeared in naive repertoires, especially CD8, possibly memory cells re-expressing CD45RA.

Worth noting for this clonotype: Its target is not known.

Two oligonucleotides, mixed equimolar, formed the beta constant-region primer covering TRBC1 and TRBC2. Four rounds of PCR amplified the ligated cDNA using nested alpha and beta constant-region primers plus SP2. TCRdb ran MiXCR on the UMI-ligation and nested PCR reads and lists one entry per CDR3 protein. This sample carries 150,000 or so distinct CDR3 sequences, under 25% of them seen once, and the ten largest clones take around 0.097%. The TCR originated in a human donor in good health. Sequencing used naive CD4+ T cells from blood.

The chain's CDR3 is CASSRADRDGYEQYF. The CDR3 nucleotides are TGTGCCAGCAGCCGAGCGGACAGGGACGGGTACGAGCAGTACTTC. This chain links TRBV3-2 with TRBJ2-7; the table gives TRBD1 as D, unverified against the DNA. TRBV3-2 is designated a pseudogene. CDR3 length: 15 residues.